A selection of T cell receptor beta chains follows, all from one sample in a study of cytomegalovirus exposure and HLA in healthy donors. TCRdb's copy holds only in-frame clones and misses some; the assay was immunoSEQ multiplex PCR. This sample carries about 130,000 clones, around 83% of them seen once, and the ten largest clones take over 6.5%. The sequenced sample consisted of PBMCs. All receptors come from a woman aged 30 to 39 in good health and CMV-seropositive. CDR3s leave out the opening cysteine and the closing phenylalanine or tryptophan. Clone size appears in some rows only: once, few, many, or a class for an expanded clone.

v_call	clone_size	j_call	cdr3_aa
TRBV27	NA	TRBJ2-7	ASSLIGTRVEQY
TRBV6-5	NA	TRBJ1-5	ASSSKQRNQPQH
TRBV19	NA	TRBJ1-2	ATSVGTPLEGGYT
TRBV2	NA	TRBJ2-7	ASRDTGFREQY
TRBV30	once	TRBJ1-3	AWTARGILLSGNTIY
TRBV5-1	once	TRBJ2-1	ASSLDGYNEQF
TRBV6-1	NA	TRBJ2-1	ASKDSPRQRNEQF
TRBV7-6	NA	TRBJ2-5	ASSSSGRVETQY
TRBV9	NA	TRBJ2-3	ASSVGTGSDTQY
TRBV5-1	NA	TRBJ2-1	ASSTTTGGWNEQF
TRBV19	NA	TRBJ1-6	ASSQGNSPLH
TRBV10-3	NA	TRBJ2-2	AISESGAVLALF
TRBV18	NA	TRBJ1-4	ASSRQLNEKLF
TRBV25-1	NA	TRBJ1-6	ASSDERPRGSPLH
TRBV27	few	TRBJ2-7	ASSLRGRNEQY
TRBV10-3	NA	TRBJ1-1	AISIGGDPAF
TRBV19	NA	TRBJ1-2	ASNTGNGYT
TRBV10-3	NA	TRBJ1-4	AISAGGNEKLF
TRBV19	NA	TRBJ2-7	ASTPSSLGSYEQY
TRBV14	NA	TRBJ1-3	ASSLGSTIY
TRBV5-1	NA	TRBJ1-1	ASSLRAGGGTEAF
TRBV6-6	NA	TRBJ2-7	ASSYSIEHEQY
TRBV7-9	NA	TRBJ1-1	ASSATGVNTEAF
TRBV7-9	few	TRBJ2-5	ASSLGLAVETQY
TRBV4-2	NA	TRBJ1-2	ASSRGTGFYGYT
TRBV15	NA	TRBJ1-2	ATSRDRQDSYGYT
TRBV5-1	few	TRBJ1-1	ASSYLPWGGFTEAF
TRBV6-5	NA	TRBJ1-1	ASSYLRVTEAF
TRBV5-8	NA	TRBJ2-1	ASSYLAGGSYNEQF
TRBV5-1	NA	TRBJ1-1	ASRAGLDTEAF
TRBV5-4	NA	TRBJ2-1	ASSLRGGDGRGSNEQF
TRBV28	NA	TRBJ2-1	ASSFLGGSDNEQF
TRBV5-6	NA	TRBJ2-7	ASGGDSKEQY
TRBV5-6	once	TRBJ1-2	ASSPPVGGSGYT
TRBV9	NA	TRBJ2-3	ASSGRGGQY
TRBV5-1	once	TRBJ2-3	ASRGAAGGDTQY
TRBV6-1	NA	TRBJ2-5	ASQSAGETQY
TRBV10-3	NA	TRBJ2-7	AISGGEKGYEQY
TRBV28	NA	TRBJ2-2	ASSPRRKGAGAGELF
TRBV29-1	NA	TRBJ2-7	SVSPGTLAYEQY
TRBV4-1	once	TRBJ2-3	ASSQGVADTQY
TRBV10-3	NA	TRBJ1-4	AISEDRTGSGEKLF
TRBV11-3	NA	TRBJ2-1	ASSLGDRLAGEYNEQF
TRBV30	NA	TRBJ2-7	AFLPRTSGAYEQY
TRBV5-1	few	TRBJ1-2	ASSWDTYGYT
TRBV10-3	NA	TRBJ1-1	AITERQGKSTEAF
TRBV11-1	NA	TRBJ2-5	ASSSSGTGGETQY
TRBV25-1	NA	TRBJ1-6	ASSLGGGDSPLH